This T cell receptor (beta chain) was captured by sequencing in a study of blood T cell repertoires in COVID-19. Study at large: Samples of COVID-19 (acute and convalescent) were obtained from the United States, Italy and Spain.

Authors' methods: Cell counts per sample came from amplifying reference gene primers. Sequencing was performed with immunoSEQ multiplex PCR; in TCRdb, only in-frame clones are kept and a portion is missing. V and J calls and clone size are given by that table; D and trimming were obtained from the DNA. The sample has about 480,000 clones; approximately 87% are singletons. V was clipped by 0 bases and J by 5 bases; unmatched bases: 6. Germline V gene data show CDR1 as MNHEY and CDR2 as SVGAGI. The CDR3 loop spans 16 amino acids. Two negative PCRs, clearance, or symptom resolution had been documented for recovered Cohort 3 donors.

The J gene is TRBJ2-3, the V gene TRBV6-5, with 9 positions matching TRBD1. The sequencing input was PBMCs or T cells enriched from blood (not recorded which). The sequence derives from a woman in her thirties or forties who had recovered from COVID-19. CDR3 nucleotide sequence: TGTGCCAGCAGTTACTCCCGGGACAGGGCTAGAGATACGCAGTATTTT. Translation gives CASSYSRDRARDTQYF.